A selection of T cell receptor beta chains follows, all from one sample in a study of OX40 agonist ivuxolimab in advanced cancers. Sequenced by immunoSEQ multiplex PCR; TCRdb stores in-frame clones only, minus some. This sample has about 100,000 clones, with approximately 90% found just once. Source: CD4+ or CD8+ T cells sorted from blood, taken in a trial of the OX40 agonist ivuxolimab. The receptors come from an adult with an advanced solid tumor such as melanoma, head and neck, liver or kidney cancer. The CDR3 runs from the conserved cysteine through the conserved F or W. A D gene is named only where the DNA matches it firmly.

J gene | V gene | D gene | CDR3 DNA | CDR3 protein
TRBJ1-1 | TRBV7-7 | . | TGTGCTAGCAGCCGTTACACGAACACTGAAGCTTTCTTT | CASSRYTNTEAFF
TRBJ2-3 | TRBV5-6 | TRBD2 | TGTGCCAGCAGCTCAGTCTCCGGGACTAGCCCCCTCACAGATACGCAGTATTTT | CASSSVSGTSPLTDTQYF
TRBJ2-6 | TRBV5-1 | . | TGCGCCAGCAGCTTGAGTATCAGCTCTGGGGCCAACGTCCTGACTTTC | CASSLSISSGANVLTF
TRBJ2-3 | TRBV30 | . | TGTGCCTGGTCTGGCTCCGTAAGCACAGATACGCAGTATTTT | CAWSGSVSTDTQYF
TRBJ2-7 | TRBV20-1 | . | TGCAGTGCTACTCAGTACGAGCAGTACTTC | CSATQYEQYF
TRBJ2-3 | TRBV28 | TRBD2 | TGTGCCAGCAGCCGGGAGGGCCTAGTGCAGTATTTT | CASSREGLVQYF
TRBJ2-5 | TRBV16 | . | TGTGCCAGCAGCCGAAATCGGGCCAGGGGGGATCAAGAGACCCAGTACTTC | CASSRNRARGDQETQYF
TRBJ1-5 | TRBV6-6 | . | TGTGCCAGCACCTCGAGGGGCAATCAGCCCCAGCATTTT | CASTSRGNQPQHF
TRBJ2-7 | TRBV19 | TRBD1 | TGTGCCAGTAGTTTCGACAGGGACTCCTACGAGCAGTACTTC | CASSFDRDSYEQYF
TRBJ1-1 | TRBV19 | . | TGTGCCAGTAGTCCCGGGACAAGGCGGACCACTGAAGCTTTCTTT | CASSPGTRRTTEAFF
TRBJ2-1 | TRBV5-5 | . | TGTGCCAGCAGCTTGGCATTGTATCCCGGGAGAGCGGGTGAGCAGTTCTTC | CASSLALYPGRAGEQFF
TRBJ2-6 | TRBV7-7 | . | TGTGCTAGCAGCCCTCCCGGGGGGGCCAACGTCCTGACTTTC | CASSPPGGANVLTF
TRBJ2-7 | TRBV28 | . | TGTGCCAGCAGTTTATCAGGAGAATACGAGCAGTACTTC | CASSLSGEYEQYF